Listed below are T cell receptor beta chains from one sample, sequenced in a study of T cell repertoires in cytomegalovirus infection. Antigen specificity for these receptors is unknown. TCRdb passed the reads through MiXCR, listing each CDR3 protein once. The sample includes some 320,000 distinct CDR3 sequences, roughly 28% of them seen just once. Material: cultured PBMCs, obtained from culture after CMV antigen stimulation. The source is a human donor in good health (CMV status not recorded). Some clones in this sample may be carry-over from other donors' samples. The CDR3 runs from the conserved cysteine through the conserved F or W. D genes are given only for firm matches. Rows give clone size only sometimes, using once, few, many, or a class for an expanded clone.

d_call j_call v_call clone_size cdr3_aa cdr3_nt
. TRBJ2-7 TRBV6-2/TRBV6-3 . CASLGPTYEQYF TGTGCCAGTTTAGGACCAACCTACGAGCAGTACTTC
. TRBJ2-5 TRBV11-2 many CASSLDGRGAGETQYF TGTGCCAGCAGCTTAGATGGCAGGGGCGCGGGAGAGACCCAGTACTTC
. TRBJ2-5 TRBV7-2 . CASSFDRRKTQYF TGTGCCAGCAGTTTTGACAGAAGGAAGACCCAGTACTTC
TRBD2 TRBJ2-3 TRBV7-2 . CASELAGGVDTQYF TGTGCCAGCGAATTAGCGGGAGGGGTGGATACGCAGTATTTT
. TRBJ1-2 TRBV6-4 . CASSAGAAGGYGYTF TGTGCCAGCAGTGCCGGGGCCGCCGGAGGCTATGGCTACACCTTC
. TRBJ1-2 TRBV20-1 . CSARGDLSYGYTF TGCAGTGCTAGAGGGGACTTATCGTATGGCTACACCTTC
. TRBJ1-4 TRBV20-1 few CSAPFEGVVNEKLFF TGCAGTGCCCCCTTTGAGGGGGTGGTTAATGAAAAACTGTTTTTT
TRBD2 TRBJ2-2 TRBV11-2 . CASSPGGATRELFF TGTGCCAGCAGCCCCGGGGGGGCTACGAGGGAGCTGTTTTTT
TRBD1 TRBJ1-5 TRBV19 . CASLSWDRGLNQPQHF TGTGCCAGTCTATCTTGGGACAGGGGATTGAATCAGCCCCAGCATTTT
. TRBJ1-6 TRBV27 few CASTGDYNSPLHF TGTGCCAGCACGGGAGACTATAATTCACCCCTCCACTTT
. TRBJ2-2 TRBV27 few CASSLFSTGELFF TGTGCCAGCAGCCTTTTTTCTACCGGGGAGCTGTTTTTT
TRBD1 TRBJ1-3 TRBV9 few CASSGTGAGNTIYF TGTGCCAGCAGCGGGACAGGGGCTGGAAACACCATATATTTT
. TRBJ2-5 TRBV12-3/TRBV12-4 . CASSSPQVQETQYF TGTGCCAGCAGTTCGCCCCAGGTGCAAGAGACCCAGTACTTC
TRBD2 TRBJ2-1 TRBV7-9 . CASSSWTSLSYNEQFF TGTGCCAGCAGCTCTTGGACTAGCCTCTCCTACAATGAGCAGTTCTTC
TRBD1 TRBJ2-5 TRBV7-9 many CASSLADRGKETQYF TGTGCCAGCAGCTTAGCCGACAGGGGGAAAGAGACCCAGTACTTC
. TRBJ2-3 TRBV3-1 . CASSQNLPGSADTQYF TGTGCCAGCAGCCAAAACCTTCCGGGGTCGGCAGATACGCAGTATTTT
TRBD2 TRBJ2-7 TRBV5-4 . CASSVGLAGAREQYF TGTGCCAGCAGCGTGGGACTAGCGGGAGCTCGCGAGCAGTACTTC
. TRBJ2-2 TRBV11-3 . CASSLDYPNTGELFF TGTGCCAGCAGCCTCGACTATCCGAACACCGGGGAGCTGTTTTTT
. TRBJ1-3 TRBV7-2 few CASSSRATGNTIYF TGTGCCAGCAGCTCTCGAGCAACTGGAAACACCATATATTTT
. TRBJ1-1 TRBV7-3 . CASSSNPGTVTEAFF TGTGCCAGCAGCTCTAACCCCGGGACGGTCACTGAAGCTTTCTTT
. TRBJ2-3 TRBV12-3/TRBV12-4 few CASSFPRGTQYF TGTGCCAGCAGTTTCCCAAGGGGGACGCAGTATTTT
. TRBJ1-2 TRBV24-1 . CATSDLRARRYTF TGTGCCACCAGTGATTTGCGGGCCAGGAGATACACCTTC
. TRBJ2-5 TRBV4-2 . CASSQGDGGETQYF TGTGCCAGCAGCCAAGGCGATGGGGGTGAGACCCAGTACTTC
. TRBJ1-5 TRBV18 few CASSPGSTNQPQHF TGTGCCAGCTCACCAGGGAGCACCAATCAGCCCCAGCATTTT
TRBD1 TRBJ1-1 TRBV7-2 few CASSRDRGVGTEAFF TGTGCCAGCAGCCGGGACAGGGGAGTGGGCACTGAAGCTTTCTTT
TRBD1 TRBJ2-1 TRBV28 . CASSSRQGWNNEQFF TGTGCCAGCAGTAGTCGACAGGGCTGGAACAATGAGCAGTTCTTC
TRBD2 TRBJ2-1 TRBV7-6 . CASSPSGGGNEQFF TGTGCCAGCAGCCCGAGCGGGGGAGGGAATGAGCAGTTCTTC
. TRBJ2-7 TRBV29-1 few CSVSRDREQYF TGCAGCGTTTCGAGAGATCGCGAGCAGTACTTC
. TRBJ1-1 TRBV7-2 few CASSLALPNTEAFF TGTGCCAGCAGCTTAGCGTTACCGAACACTGAAGCTTTCTTT
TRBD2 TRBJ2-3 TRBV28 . CASSPGLARDADTQYF TGTGCCAGCAGTCCGGGACTAGCGAGAGACGCAGATACGCAGTATTTT
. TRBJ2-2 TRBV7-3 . CASSPTDGFGELFF TGTGCCAGCAGCCCCACGGACGGATTCGGGGAGCTGTTTTTT
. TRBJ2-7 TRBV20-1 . CSARDPSSGEDEQYF TGCAGTGCTAGAGATCCAAGTTCAGGGGAGGACGAGCAGTACTTC
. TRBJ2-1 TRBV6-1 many CASTPGRKGTYNEQFF TGTGCCAGCACCCCGGGACGCAAGGGGACCTACAATGAGCAGTTCTTC
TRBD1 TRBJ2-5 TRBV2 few CASTGTGTGRETQYF TGTGCCAGCACGGGAACAGGGACAGGGAGAGAGACCCAGTACTTC
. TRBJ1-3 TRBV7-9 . CASSGQFGNTIYF TGTGCCAGCAGCGGACAGTTCGGAAACACCATATATTTT
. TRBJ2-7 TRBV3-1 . CASSQATTGAYEQYF TGTGCCAGCAGCCAGGCTACGACAGGAGCCTACGAGCAGTACTTC
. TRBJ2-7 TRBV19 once CASDTGNEQYF TGTGCCAGTGATACAGGGAACGAGCAGTACTTC
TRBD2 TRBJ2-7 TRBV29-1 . CSVKRLAGRPYEQYF TGCAGCGTTAAAAGACTAGCGGGGCGCCCCTACGAGCAGTACTTC
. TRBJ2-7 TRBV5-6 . CASSLLAPQSSYEQYF TGTGCCAGCAGCTTATTAGCCCCACAGAGCTCCTACGAGCAGTACTTC
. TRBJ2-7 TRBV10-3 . CAISERPEQYF TGTGCCATCAGTGAGCGTCCCGAGCAGTACTTC
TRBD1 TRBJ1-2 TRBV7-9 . CASSLTGGDGYTF TGTGCCAGCAGCCTCACAGGGGGCGATGGCTACACCTTC
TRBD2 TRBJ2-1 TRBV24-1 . CATSEAGTSGYNEQFF TGTGCCACCAGTGAGGCCGGGACTAGCGGTTACAATGAGCAGTTCTTC
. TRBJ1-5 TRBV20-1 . CSAGEGHYSNQPQHF TGCAGTGCCGGGGAGGGGCACTATAGCAATCAGCCCCAGCATTTT
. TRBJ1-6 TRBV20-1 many CSARAIAADNSPLHF TGCAGTGCTAGAGCTATCGCAGCCGATAATTCACCCCTCCACTTT
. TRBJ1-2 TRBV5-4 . CASSTDTHQEDTF TGTGCCAGCAGCACGGACACCCATCAGGAGGACACCTTC
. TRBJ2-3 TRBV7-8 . CASRLSGVTDTQYF TGTGCCAGCAGGTTGAGTGGGGTCACAGATACGCAGTATTTT